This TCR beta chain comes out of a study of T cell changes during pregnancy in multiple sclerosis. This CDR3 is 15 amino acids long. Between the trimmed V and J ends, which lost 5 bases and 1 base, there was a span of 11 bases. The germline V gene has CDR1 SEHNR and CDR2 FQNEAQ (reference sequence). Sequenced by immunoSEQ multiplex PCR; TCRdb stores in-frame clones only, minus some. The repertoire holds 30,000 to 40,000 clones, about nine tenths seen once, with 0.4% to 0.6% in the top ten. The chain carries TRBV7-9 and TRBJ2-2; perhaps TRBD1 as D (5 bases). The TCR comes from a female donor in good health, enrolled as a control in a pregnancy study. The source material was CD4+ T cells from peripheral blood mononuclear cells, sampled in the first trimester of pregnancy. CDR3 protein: CASSPQTENTGELFF. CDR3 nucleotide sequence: TGTGCCAGCAGCCCACAGACAGAGAACACCGGGGAGCTGTTTTTT.